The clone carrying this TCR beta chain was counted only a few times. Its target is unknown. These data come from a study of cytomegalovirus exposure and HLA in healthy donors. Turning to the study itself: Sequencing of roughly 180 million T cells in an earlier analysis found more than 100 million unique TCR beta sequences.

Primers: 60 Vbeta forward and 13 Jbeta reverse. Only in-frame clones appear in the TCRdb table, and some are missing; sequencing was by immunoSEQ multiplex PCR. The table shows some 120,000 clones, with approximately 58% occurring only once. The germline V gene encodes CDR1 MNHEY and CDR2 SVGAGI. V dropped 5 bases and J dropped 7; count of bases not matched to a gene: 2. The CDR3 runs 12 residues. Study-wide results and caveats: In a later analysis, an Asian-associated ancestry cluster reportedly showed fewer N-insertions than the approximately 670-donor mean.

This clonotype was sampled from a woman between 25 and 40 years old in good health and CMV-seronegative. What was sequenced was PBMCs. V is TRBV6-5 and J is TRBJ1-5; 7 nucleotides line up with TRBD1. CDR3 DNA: TGTGCCAGCAGTAAACAGGGGCAGCCCCAGCATTTT. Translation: CASSKQGQPQHF.